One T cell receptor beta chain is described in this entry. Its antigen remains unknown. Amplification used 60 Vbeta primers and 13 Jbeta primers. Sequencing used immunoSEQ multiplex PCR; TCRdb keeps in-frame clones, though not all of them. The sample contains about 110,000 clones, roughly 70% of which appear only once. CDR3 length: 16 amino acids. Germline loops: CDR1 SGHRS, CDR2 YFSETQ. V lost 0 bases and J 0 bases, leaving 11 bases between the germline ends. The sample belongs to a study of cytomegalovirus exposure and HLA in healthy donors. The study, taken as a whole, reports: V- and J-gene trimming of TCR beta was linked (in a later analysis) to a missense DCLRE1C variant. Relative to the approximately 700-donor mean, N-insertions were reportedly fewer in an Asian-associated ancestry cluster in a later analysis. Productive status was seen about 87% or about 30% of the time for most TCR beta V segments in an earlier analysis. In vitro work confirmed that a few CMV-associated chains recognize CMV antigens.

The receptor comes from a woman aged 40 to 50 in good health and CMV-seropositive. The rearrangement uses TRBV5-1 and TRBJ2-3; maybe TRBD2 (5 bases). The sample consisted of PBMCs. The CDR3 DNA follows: TGCGCCAGCAGCTTGGTGGCTAGCCTTAGCACAGATACGCAGTATTTT. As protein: CASSLVASLSTDTQYF.